A single sample is the source of the 27 T cell receptor beta chains below, sequenced in a study of blood T cell repertoires in COVID-19. This table comes from immunoSEQ multiplex PCR, and its TCRdb copy is limited to in-frame clones, with some not included. Here the sample spans about 49,000 clones, more than 75% being singletons. Sequenced material: peripheral blood. The receptors come from a woman older than 75 with COVID-19, enrolled during active disease.

This chain uses TRBV7-9 with TRBJ1-2; 8 nucleotides match TRBD1. The germline CDR1 and CDR2 sequences are SEHNR and FQNEAQ (reference sequence). CDR3 length: 16 residues. Losses at the gene ends were 3 bases for V and 9 bases for J; bases not matched to a gene: 15. As DNA, the CDR3 is TGTGCCAGCAGCTTGGAACGGACAGGGAACACTATGCGCTACACCTTC. Protein product: CASSLERTGNTMRYTF.

The genes are TRBV6-5 and TRBJ1-2, with TRBD1 matching 7 bases. The germline V gene encodes CDR1 MNHEY and CDR2 SVGAGI. The CDR3 is 15 residues long. Trimming at V came to 2 bases and at J to 1 base, leaving 4 bases not matched to a gene. This CDR3 is CASSYRRQGNYGYTF. The CDR3 region has the DNA TGTGCCAGCAGTTACCGTCGACAGGGTAACTATGGCTACACCTTC.

This clone was found a few times. The chain couples TRBV28 to TRBJ1-3; D might be TRBD1 (5 bases). V was trimmed by 5 bases and J by 4 bases, leaving 21 bases between them. Germline loops: CDR1 MDHEN, CDR2 SYDVKM. The CDR3 contains 17 residues. In DNA form, the CDR3 reads TGTGCCAGCAGTCTGGGGGGGGGTCCCCCTGAGGGAAACACCATATATTTT. As protein: CASSLGGGPPEGNTIYF.

The chain has TRBV16 and TRBJ1-1; 7 nucleotides agree with TRBD1. Germline trimming cut 2 bases from V and 5 bases from J; bases unmatched to any gene: 17. The CDR3 spans 18 residues. Germline loops: CDR1 KGHSY, CDR2 FQNENV. The CDR3 here is CASSQHGGTGQGETEAFF. Here the CDR3 DNA reads TGTGCCAGCAGCCAACACGGGGGAACTGGGCAGGGGGAAACTGAAGCTTTCTTT.

The chain is built from TRBV19 and TRBJ1-5; D remains ambiguous. Germline V gene lookup returns CDR1 LNHDA and CDR2 SQIVND (reference sequence). The CDR3 has 12 residues. V was trimmed by 7 bases and J by 5 bases, leaving 9 bases between them. The CDR3 DNA follows: TGTGCCAGTACGATCGGTTATCAGCCCCAGCATTTT. Its protein is CASTIGYQPQHF.

This rearrangement joins TRBV18 to TRBJ2-7; unclear D gene. Germline V lookup: CDR1 KGHSH, CDR2 LQKENI. The V end was cut by 6 bases, the J end by 4 bases, with 13 bases between. CDR3 length: 13 residues. The CDR3 loop is CASSTSSGYEQYF. In nucleotides, the CDR3 is TGTGCCAGCTCTACATCCTCAGGTTACGAGCAGTACTTC.

The V call is TRBV9, the J call TRBJ1-2, with 10 bases matching TRBD1. Germline assignment: CDR1 SGDLS and CDR2 YYNGEE. J gave up 8 bases and V 4 bases, and 8 bases lay outside the gene matches. CDR3 length equals 14 residues. The CDR3 nucleotides read TGTGCCAGCAGCCGAACCGGGACAGGGGTCGGCTACACCTTC. As protein: CASSRTGTGVGYTF.

This clone occurred once. The V and J genes are TRBV14 and TRBJ1-1; D possibly corresponds to TRBD1 (5 bases). Germline values: CDR1 SGHDN, CDR2 FVKESK. The CDR3 contains 14 residues. Trimming stripped 4 bases from V and 5 bases from J, with 14 bases between. In DNA, the CDR3 is TGTGCCAGCAGCCGATCAAAGGCAGGGACTGAAGCTTTCTTT. This sequence encodes CASSRSKAGTEAFF.

The chain has TRBV18 and TRBJ2-1, with D maybe TRBD2 (5 bases). Germline V CDR1 and CDR2: KGHSH, LQKENI. V lost 3 bases and J 9 bases, leaving 15 bases between the germline ends. This CDR3 has 14 amino acids. As DNA, the CDR3 is TGTGCCAGCTCACCGGGGATGGAGGTTTTTGAGCAGTTCTTC. Residues: CASSPGMEVFEQFF. Combining the CDR3 with reference TRBV18 and TRBJ2-1 gives the whole variable domain NAGVMQNPRHLVRRRGQEARLRCSPMKGHSHVYWYRQLPEEGLKFMVYLQKENIIDESGMPKERFSAEFPKEGPSILRIQQVVRGDSAAYFCASSPGMEVFEQFFGPGTRLTVL.

In nucleotides, the CDR3 is TGCGCCAGCAGACCCACTGCGGGGGTCGGAGATACGCAGTATTTT. It specifies CASRPTAGVGDTQYF. This chain joins TRBV5-1 and TRBJ2-3, with 7 bases lining up with TRBD2. V lost 5 bases, J lost 5 bases, and 11 bases stayed unmatched. The CDR3 contains 15 residues. Germline V gene lookup returns CDR1 SGHRS and CDR2 YFSETQ.

The V gene is TRBV6-2 or TRBV6-3, the J gene TRBJ2-6; D possibly corresponds to TRBD1 (5 bases). The CDR3 is 20 amino acids. Deletions cut 2 bases from V and 3 bases from J, with 23 bases between. Germline-derived CDR1 and CDR2 are MNHEY and SVGEGT. The CDR3 sequence is CASSYPKAGRWRVGANVLTF. The CDR3 nucleotides are TGTGCCAGCAGTTACCCGAAGGCAGGGCGATGGAGAGTTGGGGCCAACGTCCTGACTTTC.

The chain recombines TRBV10-3 with TRBJ1-1; D remains ambiguous. Germline V gene lookup returns CDR1 ENHRY and CDR2 SYGVKD. CDR3 size: 14 residues. Trimming cost V 5 bases and J 1 base, with 11 bases left between them. CDR3 DNA sequence: TGTGCCATCAGTCCCAGCCTAGGGAACACTGAAGCTTTCTTT. Translation: CAISPSLGNTEAFF.

This clone is a singleton in its sample. V usage is TRBV19 and J usage is TRBJ2-1; 9 nucleotides line up with TRBD1. CDR3 length: 17 residues. Trimming took 7 bases from V and 6 from J; bases not matched to a gene: 16. Germline V lookup: CDR1 LNHDA, CDR2 SQIVND (reference sequence). The CDR3 reads CASIGLPGTGSSNEQFF. The CDR3 region has the DNA TGTGCCAGTATTGGACTCCCCGGGACAGGGAGTAGCAATGAGCAGTTCTTC.

This rearrangement joins TRBV6-6 to TRBJ2-3; D uncertain. CDR3 size: 12 residues. Germline values: CDR1 MNHNY, CDR2 SVGAGI (reference sequence). Trimming shortened V by 7 bases and J by 4 bases, and 9 bases separated the two germline ends. CDR3 sequence reads: CASTRSADTQYF. The DNA of the CDR3 is TGTGCCAGCACCCGCTCGGCAGATACGCAGTATTTT.

The chain has TRBV4-2 and TRBJ1-1, with D uncertain. Germline-derived CDR1 and CDR2 are LGHNA and YNFKEQ. V lost 4 bases and J lost 5, with 8 bases in between. This CDR3 spans 12 amino acids. CDR3 sequence reads: CASSPRGTEAFF. CDR3 nucleotides: TGTGCCAGCAGCCCTCGAGGGACTGAAGCTTTCTTT.

The V gene is TRBV15, the J gene TRBJ1-4, with 8 bases identical to TRBD1. The CDR3 consists of 13 residues. With 2 bases clipped from V and 12 bases from J, the junction kept 5 bases outside the gene matches. Germline V lookup: CDR1 LNHNV, CDR2 YYDKDF (reference sequence). This CDR3 reads CATSRTTGAQLFF. CDR3 nucleotides: TGTGCCACCAGCAGAACGACAGGGGCCCAACTGTTTTTT.

Points on this clone: The junction departs from the called germline gene at one end, perhaps through a read error. The chain combines TRBV18 with TRBJ1-2; a possible D gene is TRBD1 (5 bases). Germline V gene data show CDR1 as KGHSH and CDR2 as LQKENI. CDR3 length: 14 residues. The chain's CDR3 is CASSPQGINSGYTF. CDR3 nucleotide sequence: TGTGCCAGCTCTCCCCAGGGAATCAACTCTGGCTACACCTTC.

To note about this clone: Compared with germline, one end of the junction differs, possibly owing to a read error. V gene TRBV2 combines with J gene TRBJ2-1; D uncertain. The CDR3 consists of 14 residues. Germline assignment: CDR1 SNHLY and CDR2 FYNNEI. For the CDR3, the DNA is TGTGCCAGCAGCCCCCGTTTTGGTTACAATGTGCAGTTCTTC. It translates to CASSPRFGYNVQFF.

DNA for the CDR3: TGTGCCAGCAGTTCCTACAGGGGCCTTAATGAAAAACTGTTTTTT. This encodes CASSSYRGLNEKLFF. The chain links TRBV27 to TRBJ1-4; 7 nucleotides agree with TRBD1. The V segment lost 4 bases and the J segment 4 bases; nucleotides outside the gene matches: 6. Germline V gene data show CDR1 as MNHEY and CDR2 as SMNVEV (reference sequence). This CDR3 contains 15 residues.

The rearrangement links TRBV11-2 to TRBJ1-2, with a possible D match to TRBD1 (6 bases). The germline V gene encodes CDR1 SGHAT and CDR2 FQNNGV. The CDR3 is made up of 16 amino acids. With 5 bases removed from V and 4 bases from J, the gap between germline ends came to 20 bases. The CDR3 loop is CASSLSAGGAGYGYTF. DNA for the CDR3: TGTGCCAGCAGCCTCTCGGCGGGGGGCGCGGGCTATGGCTACACCTTC.

The rearrangement uses TRBV28 and TRBJ1-3, with D unresolved. The germline CDR1 and CDR2 sequences are MDHEN and SYDVKM. The CDR3 has 14 amino acids. Trimming stripped 4 bases from V and 5 bases from J, with 12 bases between. This chain's CDR3 is CASSSPPVRNTIYF. CDR3 coding DNA: TGTGCCAGCAGTTCTCCCCCCGTTAGAAACACCATATATTTT.

This clone was seen a single time. The chain couples TRBV6-6 to TRBJ2-7; D may be TRBD1 (6 bases). CDR1 is MNHNY, CDR2 SVGAGI, per germline (reference sequence). Deletions cut 6 bases from V and 2 bases from J, with 14 bases between. The CDR3 totals 14 residues. CDR3 nucleotides: TGTGCCAGCAGGGGCCGACAGGCTACCTACGAGCAGTACTTC. As protein: CASRGRQATYEQYF.

CDR3 amino acids: CASSHPGTSEGYEQYF. The CDR3 nucleotides read TGTGCCAGCAGCCACCCCGGGACTAGCGAGGGCTACGAGCAGTACTTC. The chain links TRBV3-1 (or the pseudogene TRBV3-2) to TRBJ2-7; 10 bases agree with TRBD2. The germline gives CDR1 LGHDT, CDR2 YNNKEL (reference sequence). After removal of 3 bases from V and 3 bases from J, the junction contained 8 bases not matched to a gene. This CDR3 contains 16 residues.

The V gene is TRBV6-5, the J gene TRBJ2-7; no definite D call. The CDR3 has 16 residues. The V and J ends lost 0 bases and 4 bases respectively, with 16 bases between them. Germline V gene sequence: CDR1 MNHEY, CDR2 SVGAGI. CDR3 residues: CASSYSVSRIGYEQYF. The CDR3 DNA follows: TGTGCCAGCAGTTACTCTGTGTCCAGGATTGGGTACGAGCAGTACTTC.

This clone was picked up one time. This chain links TRBV7-6 with TRBJ2-2; 14 positions agree with TRBD2. The CDR3 consists of 18 residues. The J segment lost 6 bases and the V segment lost 5 bases, leaving 11 bases of the junction unmatched. Germline V gene sequence: CDR1 SGHVS, CDR2 FNYEAQ. The DNA for the CDR3 is TGTGCCAGCAGCGCATCCGGGACTAGCGGGAGATCCCCCGGGGAGCTGTTTTTT. Residues: CASSASGTSGRSPGELFF.

The J gene is TRBJ2-3, the V gene TRBV6-5; D is undetermined. The V end was cut by 5 bases, the J end by 9 bases, with 21 bases between. The CDR3 has 15 amino acids. CDR1 is MNHEY and CDR2 is SVGAGI in the germline V gene. Here the CDR3 reads CASSPPSAGSGTQYF. CDR3 DNA sequence: TGTGCCAGCAGTCCGCCCTCGGCAGGTTCAGGCACGCAGTATTTT.

V and J are TRBV19 and TRBJ1-2; 10 bases align to TRBD1. CDR3 length: 17 residues. V shed 6 bases and J 5 bases; nucleotides not matched to a gene: 15. In germline, CDR1 is LNHDA, CDR2 SQIVND (reference sequence). Here the CDR3 reads CASSFDRGPTRGYGYTF. The DNA for the CDR3 is TGTGCCAGTAGCTTCGACAGGGGGCCAACTAGGGGTTATGGCTACACCTTC.